This T cell receptor beta chain is drawn from a study of blood T cell repertoires in COVID-19. Measured with immunoSEQ multiplex PCR; TCRdb has only the in-frame clones, and not every one. The repertoire holds 200,000 to 250,000 clones, roughly 82% seen once, with roughly 2% in the top ten. The CDR3 has 14 amino acids. The V gene's germline CDR1 is DFQATT and CDR2 SNEGSKA (reference sequence). V lost 3 bases, J lost 8 bases, and 7 bases stayed unmatched. This TCR was recovered from a woman aged 45-59 years who had recovered from COVID-19. This rearrangement joins TRBV20-1 to TRBJ2-1; 10 positions match TRBD2. Input material: PBMCs or T cells enriched from blood (not recorded which). Here the CDR3 DNA reads TGCAGTGCTAGTCCAGCGGGAGGGCCCCATGAGCAGTTCTTC. The encoded protein is CSASPAGGPHEQFF.